One and the same sample provided the 5 T cell receptor beta chains below, sequenced in a study of cytomegalovirus exposure and HLA in healthy donors. It was with 60 Vbeta and 13 Jbeta primers that the PCR ran. Only in-frame clones appear in the TCRdb table, and some are missing; sequencing was by immunoSEQ multiplex PCR. The profile shows around 120,000 clones, roughly 82% of them singletons. Sequenced sample: PBMCs. These receptors were collected from a male donor in good health and CMV-seropositive.

This chain connects TRBV27 to TRBJ2-5; weak D call: TRBD2 (5 bases). The CDR3 totals 15 residues. In germline, CDR1 is MNHEY, CDR2 SMNVEV (reference sequence). Trimming shortened V by 5 bases and J by 5 bases, and 18 bases separated the two germline ends. In nucleotides, the CDR3 is TGTGCCAGCAGTCCACAGTTTGACTATCAGGAGACCCAGTACTTC. Translated: CASSPQFDYQETQYF.

V usage is TRBV11-2 and J usage is TRBJ2-2; the match to TRBD1 covers 7 bases. The CDR3 loop spans 16 amino acids. Germline trimming cut 5 bases from V and 4 bases from J; bases unmatched to any gene: 10. CDR1 SGHAT and CDR2 FQNNGV come from the germline V gene. The chain's CDR3 is CASSPYPRDSTGELFF. Here the CDR3 DNA reads TGTGCCAGCAGCCCCTACCCAAGGGACAGCACCGGGGAGCTGTTTTTT. Full variable domain (missing parts from reference TRBV11-2 and TRBJ2-2): EAGVAQSPRYKIIEKRQSVAFWCNPISGHATLYWYQQILGQGPKLLIQFQNNGVVDDSQLPKDRFSAERLKGVDSTLKIQPAKLEDSAVYLCASSPYPRDSTGELFFGEGSRLTVL.

The rearrangement joins TRBV4-3 to TRBJ2-7; TRBD2 matches at 7 bases. The V segment lost 1 base and the J segment 0 bases; nucleotides outside the gene matches: 9. The CDR3 is 17 residues long. CDR1 is LGHNA, CDR2 YSLEER, per germline. The CDR3 here is CASSQGPQAGVSYEQYF. CDR3 DNA sequence: TGCGCCAGCAGCCAAGGGCCCCAGGCGGGAGTCTCCTACGAGCAGTACTTC.

The V and J genes are TRBV30 and TRBJ1-5; TRBD1 matches at 10 bases. This CDR3 has 21 amino acids. V lost 6 bases and J lost 6; bases outside the gene matches: 29. The germline gives CDR1 GTSNPN, CDR2 SVGIG (reference sequence). Here the CDR3 reads CACRGDLYEGGQGFESQPQHF. In DNA, the CDR3 is TGTGCCTGCAGGGGGGACCTCTATGAAGGGGGACAGGGGTTTGAAAGTCAGCCCCAGCATTTT. The entire variable domain, with the rest obtained from reference TRBV30 and TRBJ1-5, is as follows: SQTIHQWPATLVQPVGSPLSLECTVEGTSNPNLYWYRQAAGRGLQLLFYSVGIGQISSEVPQNLSASRPQDRQFILSSKKLLLSDSGFYLCACRGDLYEGGQGFESQPQHFGDGTRLSIL.

The chain recombines TRBV19 with TRBJ1-1; tentatively, D is TRBD1 (5 bases). Germline CDR1 is LNHDA and CDR2 is SQIVND (reference sequence). Trimming took 6 bases from V and 8 from J, leaving 13 bases between them. There are 12 residues in the CDR3. CDR3: CASRGGEPEAFF. CDR3 bases: TGTGCCAGTAGGGGAGGGGAACCCGAAGCTTTCTTT.